This TCR beta chain was identified in a study of blood T cell repertoires in COVID-19. Study information: There were acute and convalescent COVID-19 samples, and they came from the United States, Italy and Spain. PBMCs, B-cell-depleted T cells, or T cells provided the cDNA or gDNA that made up the material.

CDR3 length: 15 residues. V lost 3 bases to trimming and J lost 5 bases; unmatched junction nucleotides: 8. Germline V lookup: CDR1 SGHDN, CDR2 FVKESK. In the study's own analysis: Reference gene primer amplification in the assay estimated nucleated cell counts. Sequencing was performed with immunoSEQ multiplex PCR; in TCRdb, only in-frame clones are kept and a portion is missing. That table is the source of V, J and clone size, and D and trimming were worked out from the DNA. The repertoire has approximately 290,000 clones, approximately 85% of them found once; the top ten carry 0.87%. Enrollment of patients from Seattle took place during active infection, with longitudinal follow-up.

The sequence was collected from a human donor with COVID-19, enrolled during active disease. The donor label of this sample is uncertain. Material: peripheral blood. The chain is built from TRBV14 and TRBJ1-1; 8 bases fit TRBD1. CDR3 in DNA: TGTGCCAGCAGCCAGCCACGGACAGGGAAAACTGAAGCTTTCTTT. Amino acids: CASSQPRTGKTEAFF.